The 20 T cell receptor beta chains in this list originate from one sample, sequenced in a study of blood T cell repertoires in COVID-19. Repertoires were generated with immunoSEQ multiplex PCR, while TCRdb's copy carries only in-frame clones and drops some. The sample yields about 190,000 clones, roughly 90% seen once. The sequenced material came from peripheral blood. The receptors derive from a woman aged 40-49 years who had recovered from COVID-19.

The V gene is TRBV4-1, the J gene TRBJ1-1; TRBD1 agrees at 8 bases. This CDR3 has 13 residues. Germline lookup yields CDR1 MGHRA and CDR2 YSYEKL. Trimming cost V 4 bases and J 7 bases; bases outside gene matches: 5. Here the CDR3 DNA reads TGCGCCAGCAGCCTAGGACAGGGAGGTGAAGCTTTCTTT. Protein sequence: CASSLGQGGEAFF.

The chain employs TRBV7-9 and TRBJ1-2; 10 bases agree with TRBD1. This CDR3 is 14 amino acids long. Germline trimming cut 5 bases from V and 9 bases from J; bases unmatched to any gene: 9. CDR1 is SEHNR and CDR2 is FQNEAQ in the germline V gene (reference sequence). CDR3 region: CASSRIDRGQSYTF. CDR3 bases: TGTGCCAGCAGCCGGATCGACAGGGGGCAAAGCTACACCTTC.

V usage is TRBV18 and J usage is TRBJ1-5; 7 nucleotides align to TRBD1. The CDR3 covers 15 residues. J gave up 3 bases and V 3 bases, and 5 bases lay outside the gene matches. CDR1 is KGHSH, CDR2 LQKENI, per germline. The CDR3 nucleotides are TGTGCCAGCTCACCGGAACAGGGGAACAATCAGCCCCAGCATTTT. It codes for CASSPEQGNNQPQHF.

This clone was found a few times. This chain uses TRBV19 with TRBJ2-1; 13 bases line up with TRBD2. V was pared by 4 bases and J by 9 bases, with 6 bases of the junction left unmatched. This CDR3 has 15 amino acids. Germline V gene sequence: CDR1 LNHDA, CDR2 SQIVND (reference sequence). CDR3 coding DNA: TGTGCCAGTAGTAGGACTAGCGGGAGTATGAGTGAGCAGTTCTTC. Amino acid sequence: CASSRTSGSMSEQFF.

This sequence joins TRBV6-5 and TRBJ2-7; 10 positions agree with TRBD1. The CDR3 contains 15 residues. The germline V gene encodes CDR1 MNHEY and CDR2 SVGAGI. Losses at the gene ends were 2 bases for V and 3 bases for J; bases not matched to a gene: 4. The CDR3, as DNA: TGTGCCAGCAGTTACAATGGACAGGGGGTCTACGAGCAGTACTTC. Translated, it gives CASSYNGQGVYEQYF.

The rearrangement links TRBV4-1 to TRBJ2-7; no reliable D call. Germline CDR1 MGHRA, CDR2 YSYEKL. The V end was cut by 0 bases, the J end by 2 bases, with 14 bases between. The CDR3 is made up of 16 amino acids. The CDR3 sequence is CASSQDSAGPPYEQYF. For the CDR3, the DNA is TGCGCCAGCAGCCAAGATTCTGCAGGCCCTCCCTACGAGCAGTACTTC.

The rearrangement joins TRBV7-6 to TRBJ2-1; 12 bases match TRBD2. The CDR3 sequence is 19 residues long. Trimming took 5 bases from V and 1 from J; bases not matched to a gene: 12. Looked up from germline, CDR1 is SGHVS and CDR2 is FNYEAQ. The CDR3 here is CASSRLAGVKEGSYNEQFF. CDR3 sequence (DNA): TGTGCCAGCAGCCGACTAGCGGGAGTAAAAGAAGGATCCTACAATGAGCAGTTCTTC. Full variable domain (rest looked up from reference TRBV7-6 and TRBJ2-1): GAGVSQSPRYKVTKRGQDVALRCDPISGHVSLYWYRQALGQGPEFLTYFNYEAQQDKSGLPNDRFSAERPEGSISTLTIQRTEQRDSAMYRCASSRLAGVKEGSYNEQFFGPGTRLTVL.

The chain combines TRBV3-1 (or the pseudogene TRBV3-2) with TRBJ2-7, with 10 bases identical to TRBD1. Unmatched junction bases numbered 6, after V lost 4 bases and J lost 3 bases. Germline CDR1 is LGHDT and CDR2 is YNNKEL (reference sequence). The CDR3 is made up of 15 amino acids. This CDR3 is CASSRGQGGNYEQYF. The CDR3 DNA reads as TGTGCCAGCAGCCGAGGACAGGGGGGGAACTACGAGCAGTACTTC.

The chain uses TRBV5-3 and TRBJ2-3; possible D gene TRBD2, 5 bases. TRBV5-3 is noted as an ORF with a role that remains uncertain. The CDR3 length is 16 residues. Deletions cut 3 bases from V and 4 bases from J, with 18 bases between. The CDR3 loop reads CARSSRRTPQPDTQYF. Written as DNA, the CDR3 is TGTGCCAGAAGCTCTCGACGGACTCCTCAACCAGATACGCAGTATTTT.

V and J are TRBV19 and TRBJ1-5; 9 nucleotides match TRBD1. CDR3 size: 16 residues. V trimming: 6 bases; J trimming: 6 bases; junction bases outside the gene matches: 12. Germline CDR1 reads LNHDA; CDR2 reads SQIVND (reference sequence). The CDR3 sequence is CASRTNRGRLGQPQHF. The CDR3 DNA is TGTGCCAGTAGGACTAACAGGGGGCGGCTCGGTCAGCCCCAGCATTTT.

This chain connects TRBV3-1 (or the pseudogene TRBV3-2) to TRBJ1-2; 7 nucleotides agree with TRBD1. The CDR3 extends over 15 amino acids. V was clipped by 1 base and J by 4 bases; unmatched bases: 6. Germline V gives CDR1 LGHDT, CDR2 YNNKEL (reference sequence). Written as DNA, the CDR3 is TGTGCCAGCAGCCAAGGAACGGACAGGCCCTATGGCTACACCTTC. As protein: CASSQGTDRPYGYTF.

The V and J genes are TRBV5-5 and TRBJ1-4; TRBD1 aligns across 9 bases. The germline gives CDR1 SGHKS, CDR2 YYEKEE (reference sequence). This CDR3 has 15 residues. Trimming took 3 bases from V and 8 from J; bases not matched to a gene: 8. CDR3 DNA: TGTGCCAGCAGCTATACGGGACAGGGTGGAGAAAAACTGTTTTTT. Its translation is CASSYTGQGGEKLFF.

CDR3 nucleotide sequence: TGTGCCAGTAGTTGGACAGGGCAAAGCGAAAAACTGTTTTTT. Translating gives CASSWTGQSEKLFF. The chain recombines TRBV19 with TRBJ1-4; 8 bases line up with TRBD1. The germline V gene has CDR1 LNHDA and CDR2 SQIVND (reference sequence). This CDR3 contains 14 residues. After removal of 5 bases from V and 8 bases from J, the junction contained 7 bases not matched to a gene.

This clone has a single count. The chain combines TRBV27 with TRBJ2-4, with D hard to call. Germline V lookup: CDR1 MNHEY, CDR2 SMNVEV (reference sequence). The CDR3 extends over 15 amino acids. V lost 6 bases and J lost 0, with 12 bases in between. The CDR3 DNA reads as TGTGCCAGCAGCCCGGCGGTTTTAGCCAAAAACATTCAGTACTTC. It specifies CASSPAVLAKNIQYF.

This chain connects TRBV28 to TRBJ2-1; D is perhaps TRBD1 (6 bases). The CDR3 covers 14 residues. Trimming took 6 bases from V and 0 from J, leaving 9 bases between them. Germline assignment: CDR1 MDHEN and CDR2 SYDVKM. This CDR3 is CASRLQGSYNEQFF. The CDR3 nucleotides read TGTGCCAGCAGACTACAGGGCTCCTACAATGAGCAGTTCTTC.

The rearrangement uses TRBV6-5 and TRBJ1-1; D perhaps matches TRBD1 (5 bases). The ends were cut back, 0 bases at V and 10 bases at J, with 21 bases in the middle. Germline-derived CDR1 and CDR2 are MNHEY and SVGAGI. CDR3 length: 16 amino acids. CDR3: CASSYSIQQGWSGAFF. Written as DNA, the CDR3 is TGTGCCAGCAGTTACTCGATTCAGCAGGGATGGAGTGGAGCTTTCTTT.

The CDR3 sequence: CASSPRTSGTGELFF. CDR3 DNA: TGTGCCAGCAGTCCAAGGACTAGCGGGACCGGGGAGCTGTTTTTT. The chain employs TRBV27 and TRBJ2-2; 11 bases map to TRBD2. There are 15 residues in the CDR3. V dropped 5 bases and J dropped 5; count of bases not matched to a gene: 4. CDR1 and CDR2 from the germline V gene are MNHEY and SMNVEV (reference sequence).

This clone has just one count. The chain employs TRBV4-3 and TRBJ2-1, with 12 bases lining up with TRBD2. CDR1 and CDR2 from the germline V gene are LGHNA and YSLEER. Trimming removed 5 bases from V and 11 bases from J; junction bases left unmatched: 7. The CDR3 has 14 amino acids. The CDR3 reads CASSTLAGGPQQFF. CDR3 in DNA: TGCGCCAGCAGCACTCTAGCGGGAGGGCCTCAGCAGTTCTTC.

This chain links TRBV27 with TRBJ2-1; D might be TRBD2 (6 bases). The germline V gene encodes CDR1 MNHEY and CDR2 SMNVEV (reference sequence). Trimming shortened V by 6 bases and J by 5 bases, and 14 bases separated the two germline ends. The CDR3 is 14 amino acids. The CDR3 loop reads CASRRLGLNNEQFF. The DNA of the CDR3 is TGTGCCAGCAGACGACTGGGACTTAACAATGAGCAGTTCTTC.

V is TRBV30 and J is TRBJ1-5; 7 bases line up with TRBD1. V lost 3 bases, J lost 7 bases, and 6 bases stayed unmatched. The CDR3 totals 13 residues. The germline V gene encodes CDR1 GTSNPN and CDR2 SVGIG (reference sequence). The CDR3 nucleotides are TGTGCCTGGAGAGGGACAGAGGGACAGCCCCAGCATTTT. Translating gives CAWRGTEGQPQHF.